The T cell receptor (beta chain) under discussion was sequenced for a study of blood T cell repertoires in COVID-19. The wider study: Samples came from the United States, Italy and Spain, spanning acute and convalescent COVID-19. PBMCs, B-cell-depleted T cells, or T cells provided the cDNA or gDNA that made up the material.

Assay: immunoSEQ multiplex PCR; the TCRdb copy retains only in-frame clones and omits some. Of about 170,000 clones listed, around 89% were seen once; the top ten hold 2% to 2.5%. Trimming at V came to 6 bases and at J to 4 bases, leaving 2 bases not matched to a gene. The CDR3 spans 12 residues. Specimen: peripheral blood. V gene TRBV12-3 or TRBV12-4 combines with J gene TRBJ1-1; 7 bases map to TRBD1. This receptor was taken from a man in his fifties who had recovered from COVID-19. The CDR3 loop is CASRSGGTEAFF. The CDR3 DNA reads TGTGCCAGCAGGTCAGGGGGCACTGAAGCTTTCTTT.